This is a list of T cell receptor beta chains from one sample in a study of response to subunit inactivated influenza vaccine. TCRdb recomputed calls from the RT-PCR reads with MiXCR, one row per CDR3 protein. The profile shows 550,000 to 800,000 distinct CDR3 sequences, approximately 14% of them singletons. This specimen consisted of PBMCs from blood, obtained 14 to 15 days before vaccination. The receptors come from a man aged 45-65 years who received an inactivated influenza vaccine. CDR3s leave out the opening cysteine and the closing phenylalanine or tryptophan. The D gene is left open where the match is weak. A clone size is listed for some rows: how often the clone was seen (once, few, many), or a class if it is expanded.

V	J	size	D	CDR3
TRBV10-3	TRBJ2-3	few	-	AIREDIPSTDTQY
TRBV20-1	TRBJ2-7	many	TRBD2	SAPGLAGNRDEQY
TRBV6-1	TRBJ1-5	few	-	ASSESVPWGNQPQH
TRBV12-3/TRBV12-4	TRBJ2-1	many	-	ASSLYTGSYNEQF
TRBV6-2/TRBV6-3	TRBJ2-1	few	TRBD2	ASGIAGAASNEQF
TRBV6-1	TRBJ2-7	-	TRBD2	ASSPSRGGSYEQY
TRBV3-1	TRBJ2-7	-	-	ASSHQTDEQY
TRBV28	TRBJ2-3	-	TRBD2	ASSFLGLASTDTQY
TRBV4-2	TRBJ2-1	-	TRBD2	ASSQAWGLAGGVQF
TRBV5-1	TRBJ2-5	many	TRBD1	ASSLGTAQETQY
TRBV5-5	TRBJ1-5	few	-	ASSLEVRGAQPQH
TRBV5-1	TRBJ2-5	-	-	ASSLDTEETQY
TRBV7-6	TRBJ2-2	-	TRBD2	ASSLVAGGGTGELF
TRBV5-4	TRBJ2-3	few	TRBD2	ASSMFAGGRADTQY
TRBV2	TRBJ2-3	-	TRBD2	ASSLTPLLAGGSHTQY
TRBV24-1	TRBJ1-1	-	-	ATSGGNTEAF
TRBV6-1	TRBJ2-3	-	-	ASSPRGTSTDTQY
TRBV7-8	TRBJ2-2	many	-	ASSLFSGVSTGELF
TRBV15	TRBJ2-5	-	-	ATSRDQYQETQY
TRBV4-3	TRBJ2-7	few	TRBD1	ASSQRTGDEQY
TRBV10-3	TRBJ2-3	-	-	AMKQGTRDSAQY
TRBV5-1	TRBJ1-2	-	-	ASSLTAIYGYT
TRBV19	TRBJ2-2	-	TRBD2	ASSIDRTSGDYTGELF
TRBV7-2	TRBJ2-1	many	-	ASSPDWYNEQF
TRBV5-1	TRBJ2-7	-	-	ASSLDGHSYEQY
TRBV10-3	TRBJ2-2	-	TRBD2	AISASSGRGTGELF
TRBV5-1	TRBJ2-1	many	-	ASSFRTATDGNEQF
TRBV4-3	TRBJ1-1	-	TRBD1	ASSAAGGVTEAF